A single T cell receptor beta chain is shown here with its context. Via MiXCR, TCRdb re-called the 5' RACE reads, giving one row per CDR3 protein. The table includes around 260,000 distinct CDR3 sequences, 5.2% detected once. The CDR3 sequence is 12 residues long. J gave up 3 bases and V 11 bases, and 4 bases lay outside the gene matches. These data originate in a study of T cells after yellow fever vaccination. The specimen was CD4+ T cells sorted from PBMCs, collected on the day of the yellow fever booster vaccination. The TCR comes from a man aged 18 to 35 who received the YFV17D yellow fever vaccine. The rearrangement uses TRBV12-3 or TRBV12-4 and TRBJ1-1, with 9 bases lining up with TRBD1. CDR3 sequence (DNA): TGTGCCGGACAGGGGATGGACACTGAAGCTTTCTTT. Translated, it gives CAGQGMDTEAFF.